Included here is one T cell receptor (beta chain) sequence, with context. Original data processing: Reference gene primer amplification in the assay estimated nucleated cell counts. Profiled with immunoSEQ multiplex PCR; TCRdb holds only in-frame clones, not every one. V and J calls and clone size are given by that table; D and trimming were obtained from the DNA. The sample has about 130,000 clones, roughly 90% seen once. The germline V gene encodes CDR1 MNHNY and CDR2 SVGAGI (reference sequence). Trimming removed 5 bases from V and 6 bases from J; junction bases left unmatched: 10. There are 15 residues in the CDR3. These data originate in a study of blood T cell repertoires in COVID-19. Across the whole study: The United States, Italy and Spain supplied acute and convalescent COVID-19 samples. From T cells, B-cell-depleted T cells, or PBMCs came the material, which was cDNA or gDNA.

Material for sequencing was peripheral blood. The chain employs TRBV6-6 and TRBJ1-5, with 7 bases matching TRBD1. The origin of this receptor is a man in his forties or fifties with active COVID-19. The CDR3 protein is CASSTGTVHVQPQHF. The CDR3 DNA sequence: TGTGCCAGCAGTACTGGGACAGTTCATGTTCAGCCCCAGCATTTT.